The 15 T cell receptor beta chains given below trace back to one sample, sequenced in a study of CD8 T cells in ankylosing spondylitis. MiXCR, applied by TCRdb to the 5' RACE reads, yields one record per CDR3 protein. Of roughly 130,000 distinct CDR3 sequences in the sample, roughly an eighth were seen once. The material sequenced was blood, either unsorted or a sorted T cell fraction (not recorded which). The receptors were gathered from a female donor with ankylosing spondylitis or in good health (not recorded which).

The chain's CDR3 is CASSQGPSQETQYF. The CDR3 nucleotides are TGTGCCAGCAGCCAAGGTCCGTCACAAGAGACCCAGTACTTC. The chain combines TRBV3-1 with TRBJ2-5; D remains unclear. Deletions cut 1 base from V and 2 bases from J, with 8 bases between. CDR3 length: 14 residues. Germline loops: CDR1 LGHDT, CDR2 YNNKEL (reference sequence).

This clonotype was seen a handful of times. The chain combines TRBV18 with TRBJ2-7, with D perhaps matching TRBD2 (5 bases). CDR3 size: 16 residues. V lost 3 bases and J lost 0, with 15 bases in between. Germline values: CDR1 KGHSH, CDR2 LQKENI. CDR3 nucleotides: TGTGCCAGCTCACCCTACTTCCAAACTAGCTCCTACGAGCAGTACTTC. Its translation is CASSPYFQTSSYEQYF.

The sample holds many counts of this clonotype. The chain uses TRBV20-1 and TRBJ2-7; 8 bases fit TRBD2. Germline loops: CDR1 DFQATT, CDR2 SNEGSKA (reference sequence). The ends lost 0 bases at V and 7 bases at J; junction bases unmatched: 8. The CDR3 length is 14 residues. In DNA form, the CDR3 reads TGCAGTGCTAGAGATCGGCGGGGGGTCCTAGAGCAGTACTTC. Translated, it gives CSARDRRGVLEQYF.

This clonotype came up a few times. The genes are TRBV29-1 and TRBJ1-1, with 7 nucleotides matching TRBD1. The germline CDR1 and CDR2 sequences are SQVTM and ANQGSEA. The junction had 5 bases not matched to a gene; V was cut back by 6 bases and J by 1 base. The CDR3 has 13 residues. This CDR3 reads CSVQGQQNTEAFF. CDR3 DNA sequence: TGCAGCGTGCAGGGACAGCAGAACACTGAAGCTTTCTTT.

This clonotype was found a few times. The rearrangement uses TRBV7-2 and TRBJ2-7, with D uncertain. Trimming removed 5 bases at V and 4 bases at J, with 21 bases between. The CDR3 loop spans 16 amino acids. Germline CDR1 reads SGHTA; CDR2 reads FQGNSA. CDR3 amino acids: CASSTGIGSQVYEQYF. The CDR3 DNA is TGTGCCAGCAGCACGGGTATCGGATCCCAGGTTTACGAGCAGTACTTC.

This clonotype was seen more than once but under ten times. This sequence joins TRBV4-1 and TRBJ2-7; possible D gene TRBD1, 6 bases. The ends were cut back, 1 base at V and 3 bases at J, with 16 bases in the middle. The V gene's germline CDR1 is MGHRA and CDR2 YSYEKL. This CDR3 is built from 16 residues. CDR3 in amino acids: CASSQARAGVSYEQYF. CDR3 nucleotides: TGCGCCAGCAGCCAAGCCCGGGCAGGGGTAAGCTACGAGCAGTACTTC.

This clonotype appeared many times. The chain is built from TRBV7-3 and TRBJ2-3; TRBD1 might be the D (6 bases). This CDR3 is built from 14 residues. Germline V lookup: CDR1 SGHTA, CDR2 FQGTGA. The germline V and J ends were trimmed by 5 bases and 5 bases, with 14 bases remaining between them. CDR3 in amino acids: CASSPGTQRDTQYF. CDR3 in DNA: TGTGCCAGCAGCCCCGGGACACAACGAGATACGCAGTATTTT.

Worth noting for this clonotype: This may arise from a read error, as a much more abundant clone is one base away. The chain links TRBV5-1 to TRBJ2-7; D call uncertain. CDR3 length: 14 residues. Germline loops: CDR1 SGHRS, CDR2 YFSETQ. V was trimmed by 3 bases and J by 5 bases, leaving 15 bases between them. The CDR3 nucleotides are TGCGCCAGCAGCTCCGGGCAGGACGGCGACGAGCAGTACTTC. Amino acid sequence: CASSSGQDGDEQYF.

As regards this clonotype: A read error may account for a junction end that differs from germline. This sequence joins TRBV7-2 and TRBJ2-1; no definite D call. The CDR3 is made up of 16 amino acids. Germline CDR1 is SGHTA and CDR2 is FQGNSA. The CDR3 DNA reads as TGTGCCAGCAGCTTAGGGCGTAATCGCCCCTACAATGAACAGTTCTTC. It codes for CASSLGRNRPYNEQFF.

The table lists this clonotype with a few counts. The chain joins TRBV5-6 to TRBJ1-1; 8 nucleotides line up with TRBD1. The V segment lost 4 bases and the J segment 5 bases; nucleotides outside the gene matches: 10. The CDR3 has 15 residues. Per the germline V gene, CDR1 is SGHDT and CDR2 is YYEEEE. CDR3 in amino acids: CASSMAGRGHTEAFF. As DNA, the CDR3 is TGTGCCAGCAGCATGGCGGGCAGGGGGCATACTGAAGCTTTCTTT.

The chain joins TRBV5-1 to TRBJ1-4; perhaps TRBD1 as D (6 bases). V gave up 0 bases and J gave up 6 bases, with 12 bases separating them. Germline V CDR1 and CDR2: SGHRS, YFSETQ. The CDR3 is 15 amino acids. CDR3 loop: CASSLGHRDDEKLFF. DNA for the CDR3: TGCGCCAGCAGCTTGGGTCACAGGGACGATGAAAAACTGTTTTTT.

This clonotype has ten or more counts. V gene TRBV7-9 combines with J gene TRBJ1-2, with D hard to call. V lost 1 base to trimming and J lost 8 bases, with 11 bases between them. In germline, CDR1 is SEHNR, CDR2 FQNEAQ (reference sequence). This CDR3 comprises 13 residues. DNA of the CDR3: TGTGCCAGCAGCTTAGTCGGGTATCTAGGCTACACCTTC. Its translation: CASSLVGYLGYTF.

This clonotype was found many times. The CDR3 DNA reads TGCAGTGCTAGACCGTACATCAATCTTAACAATGAGCAGTTCTTC. Translated, it gives CSARPYINLNNEQFF. The chain is built from TRBV20-1 and TRBJ2-1; no clear D gene. CDR3 length: 15 amino acids. Trimming took off 2 bases at V and 5 bases at J, with 16 bases between the two ends. Germline V gene lookup returns CDR1 DFQATT and CDR2 SNEGSKA (reference sequence).

This clonotype showed up many times. CDR3 amino acids: CASSPLHPLAGKETQYF. In DNA form, the CDR3 reads TGTGCCAGCAGCCCCCTCCACCCACTAGCGGGAAAAGAGACCCAGTACTTC. The chain links TRBV9 to TRBJ2-5, with 10 bases identical to TRBD2. The germline CDR1 and CDR2 sequences are SGDLS and YYNGEE. The length of the CDR3 is 17 residues. V dropped 4 bases and J dropped 3; count of bases not matched to a gene: 12. The whole variable domain, remainder taken from reference TRBV9 and TRBJ2-5, is DSGVTQTPKHLITATGQRVTLRCSPRSGDLSVYWYQQSLDQGLQFLIQYYNGEERAKGNILERFSAQQFPDLHSELNLSSLELGDSALYFCASSPLHPLAGKETQYFGPGTRLLVL.

The CDR3 DNA reads as TGTGCCAGCAGCTTAGGGCGGGGGAGAACCGGGGAGCTGTTTTTT. Its protein product is CASSLGRGRTGELFF. The V call is TRBV11-2, the J call TRBJ2-2; 7 bases align to TRBD2. With 1 base clipped from V and 5 bases from J, the junction kept 4 bases outside the gene matches. Germline V gene sequence: CDR1 SGHAT, CDR2 FQNNGV. CDR3 size: 15 residues.